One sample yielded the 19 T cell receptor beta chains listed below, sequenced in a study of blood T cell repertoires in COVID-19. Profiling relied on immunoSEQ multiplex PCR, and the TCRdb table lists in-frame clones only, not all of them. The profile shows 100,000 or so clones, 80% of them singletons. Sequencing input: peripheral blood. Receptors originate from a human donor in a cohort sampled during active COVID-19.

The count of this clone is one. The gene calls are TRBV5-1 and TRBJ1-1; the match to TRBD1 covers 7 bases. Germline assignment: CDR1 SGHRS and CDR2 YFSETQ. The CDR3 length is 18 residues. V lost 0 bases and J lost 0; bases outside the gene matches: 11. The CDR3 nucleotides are TGCGCCAGCAGCTTGGGAGGGCCAGGGGGTTTTTTGAACACTGAAGCTTTCTTT. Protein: CASSLGGPGGFLNTEAFF.

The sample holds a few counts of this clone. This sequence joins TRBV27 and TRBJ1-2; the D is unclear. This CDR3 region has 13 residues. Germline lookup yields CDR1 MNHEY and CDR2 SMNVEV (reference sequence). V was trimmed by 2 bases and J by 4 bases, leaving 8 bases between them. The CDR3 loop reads CASSLGNSYGYTF. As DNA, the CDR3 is TGTGCCAGCAGTTTAGGTAACAGCTATGGCTACACCTTC.

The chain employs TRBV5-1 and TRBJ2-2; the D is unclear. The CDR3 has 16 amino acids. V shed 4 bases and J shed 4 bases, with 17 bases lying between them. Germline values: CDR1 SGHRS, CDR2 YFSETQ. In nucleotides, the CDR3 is TGCGCCAGCAGCCCGATTCCTAGTTCGGGCACCGGGGAGCTGTTTTTT. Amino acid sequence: CASSPIPSSGTGELFF.

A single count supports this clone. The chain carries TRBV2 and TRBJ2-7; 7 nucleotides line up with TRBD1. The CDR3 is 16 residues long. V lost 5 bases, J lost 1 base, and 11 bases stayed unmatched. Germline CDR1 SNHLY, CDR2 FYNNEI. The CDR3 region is CASSSSPRDSSYEQYF. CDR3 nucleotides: TGTGCCAGCAGTTCATCCCCCCGGGACAGTTCCTACGAGCAGTACTTC.

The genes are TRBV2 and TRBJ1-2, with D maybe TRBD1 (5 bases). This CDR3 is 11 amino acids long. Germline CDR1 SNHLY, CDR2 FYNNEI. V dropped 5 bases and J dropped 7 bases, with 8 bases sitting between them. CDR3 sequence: CASSQGGGYTF. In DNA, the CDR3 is TGTGCCAGCAGTCAGGGTGGTGGCTACACCTTC.

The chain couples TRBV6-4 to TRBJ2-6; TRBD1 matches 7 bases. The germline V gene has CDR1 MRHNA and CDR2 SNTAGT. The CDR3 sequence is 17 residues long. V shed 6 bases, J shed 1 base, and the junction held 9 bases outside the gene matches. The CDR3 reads CASSRQGRMSGANVLTF. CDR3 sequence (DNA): TGTGCCAGCAGCCGACAGGGACGAATGTCTGGGGCCAACGTCCTGACTTTC.

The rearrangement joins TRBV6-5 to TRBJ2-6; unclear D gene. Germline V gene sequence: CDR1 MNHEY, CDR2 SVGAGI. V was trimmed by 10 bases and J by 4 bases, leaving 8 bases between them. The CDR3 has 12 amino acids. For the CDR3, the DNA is TGTGCCACCTCTAGGGGGGCCAACGTCCTGACTTTC. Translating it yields CATSRGANVLTF.

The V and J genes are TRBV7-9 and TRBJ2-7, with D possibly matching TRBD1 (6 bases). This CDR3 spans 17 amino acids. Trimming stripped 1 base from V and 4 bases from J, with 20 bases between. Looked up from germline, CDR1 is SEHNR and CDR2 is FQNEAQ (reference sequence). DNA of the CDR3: TGTGCCAGCAGCTTAGGTAGTGTGGGGGCAGGGAGTTACGAGCAGTACTTC. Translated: CASSLGSVGAGSYEQYF.

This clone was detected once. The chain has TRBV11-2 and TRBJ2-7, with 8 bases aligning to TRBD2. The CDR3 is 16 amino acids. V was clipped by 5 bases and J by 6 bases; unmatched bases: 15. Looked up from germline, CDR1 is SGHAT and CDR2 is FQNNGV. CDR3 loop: CASSPRPPGLEGEQYF. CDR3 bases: TGTGCCAGCAGCCCCCGACCACCGGGACTAGAAGGCGAGCAGTACTTC.

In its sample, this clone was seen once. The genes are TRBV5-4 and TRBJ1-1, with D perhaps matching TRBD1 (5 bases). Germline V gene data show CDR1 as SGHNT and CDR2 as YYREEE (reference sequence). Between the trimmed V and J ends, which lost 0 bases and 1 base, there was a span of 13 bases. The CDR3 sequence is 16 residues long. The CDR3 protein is CASSLAGGAGNTEAFF. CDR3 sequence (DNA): TGTGCCAGCAGCTTGGCCGGTGGGGCCGGGAACACTGAAGCTTTCTTT.

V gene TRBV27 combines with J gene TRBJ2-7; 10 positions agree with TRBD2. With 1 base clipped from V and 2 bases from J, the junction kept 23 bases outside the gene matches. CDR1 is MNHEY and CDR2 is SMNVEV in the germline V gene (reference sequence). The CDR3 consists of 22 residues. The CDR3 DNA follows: TGTGCCAGCAGTTTATGGTCGGGGAGGGCTAGCGGGAGTTCAAGGGATACCTACGAGCAGTACTTC. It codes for CASSLWSGRASGSSRDTYEQYF.

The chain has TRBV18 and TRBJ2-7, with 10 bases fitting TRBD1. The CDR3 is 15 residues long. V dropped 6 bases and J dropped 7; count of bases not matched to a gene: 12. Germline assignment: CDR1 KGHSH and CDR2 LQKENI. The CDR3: CASSLRGQGSGEQYF. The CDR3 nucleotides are TGTGCCAGCTCGCTCAGGGGACAGGGGTCGGGGGAGCAGTACTTC.

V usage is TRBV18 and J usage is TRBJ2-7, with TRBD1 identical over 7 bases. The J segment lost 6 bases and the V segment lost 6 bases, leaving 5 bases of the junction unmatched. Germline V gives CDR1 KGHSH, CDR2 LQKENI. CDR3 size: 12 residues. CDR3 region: CASSPGQAEQYF. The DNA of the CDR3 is TGTGCCAGCTCTCCCGGACAGGCCGAGCAGTACTTC.

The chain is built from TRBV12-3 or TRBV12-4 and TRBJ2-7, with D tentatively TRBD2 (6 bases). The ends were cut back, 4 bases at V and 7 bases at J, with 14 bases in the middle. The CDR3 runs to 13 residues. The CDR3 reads CASSSGGSTEQYF. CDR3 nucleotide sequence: TGTGCCAGCAGTTCCGGGGGATCGACAGAGCAGTACTTC.

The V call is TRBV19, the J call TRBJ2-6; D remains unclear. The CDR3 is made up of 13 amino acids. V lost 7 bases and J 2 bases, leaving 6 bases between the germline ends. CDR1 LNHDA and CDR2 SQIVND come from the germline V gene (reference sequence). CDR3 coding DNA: TGTGCCAGTATTTCTCCTGGGGCCAACGTCCTGACTTTC. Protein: CASISPGANVLTF.

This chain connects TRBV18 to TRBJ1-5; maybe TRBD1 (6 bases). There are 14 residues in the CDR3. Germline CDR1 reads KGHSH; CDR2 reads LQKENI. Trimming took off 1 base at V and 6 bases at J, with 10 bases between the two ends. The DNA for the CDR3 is TGTGCCAGCTCACCACAGGCAGGGGCTCAGCCCCAGCATTTT. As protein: CASSPQAGAQPQHF.

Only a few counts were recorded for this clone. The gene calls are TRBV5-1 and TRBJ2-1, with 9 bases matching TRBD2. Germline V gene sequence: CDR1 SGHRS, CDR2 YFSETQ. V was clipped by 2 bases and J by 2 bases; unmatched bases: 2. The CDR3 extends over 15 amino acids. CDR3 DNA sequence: TGCGCCAGCAGCTTAATAGCGGGGGCCTACAATGAGCAGTTCTTC. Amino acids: CASSLIAGAYNEQFF.

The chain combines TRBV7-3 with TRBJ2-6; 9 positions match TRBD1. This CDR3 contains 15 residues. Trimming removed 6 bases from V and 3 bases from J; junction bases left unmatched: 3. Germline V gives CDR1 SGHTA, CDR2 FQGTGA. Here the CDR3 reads CASSYRGLGANVLTF. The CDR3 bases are TGTGCCAGCAGTTACAGGGGGCTTGGGGCCAACGTCCTGACTTTC.

The CDR3 DNA is TGTGCCAGCAGCCGGGGACTAGCGAGAACAGATACGCAGTATTTT. Protein sequence: CASSRGLARTDTQYF. The V and J genes are TRBV11-3 and TRBJ2-3, with 10 nucleotides matching TRBD2. Germline assignment: CDR1 SGHNT and CDR2 YENEEA. The CDR3 sequence is 15 residues long. V lost 5 bases to trimming and J lost 3 bases; unmatched junction nucleotides: 5.